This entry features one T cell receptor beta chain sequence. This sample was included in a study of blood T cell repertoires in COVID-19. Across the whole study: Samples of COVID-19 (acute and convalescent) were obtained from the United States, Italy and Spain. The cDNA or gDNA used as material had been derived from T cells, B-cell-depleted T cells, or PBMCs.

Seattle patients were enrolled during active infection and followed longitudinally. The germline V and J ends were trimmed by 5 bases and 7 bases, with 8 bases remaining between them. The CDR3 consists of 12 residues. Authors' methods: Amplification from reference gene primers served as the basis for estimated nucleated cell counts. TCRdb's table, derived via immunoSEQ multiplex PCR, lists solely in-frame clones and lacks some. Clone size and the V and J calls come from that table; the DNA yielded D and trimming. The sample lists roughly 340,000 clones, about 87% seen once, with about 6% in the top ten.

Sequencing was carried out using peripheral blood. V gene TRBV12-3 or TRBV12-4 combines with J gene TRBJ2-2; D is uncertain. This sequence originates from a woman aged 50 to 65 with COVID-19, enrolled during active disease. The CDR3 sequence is CASSPQFGELFF. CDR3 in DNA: TGTGCCAGCAGTCCCCAATTCGGGGAGCTGTTTTTT.